What follows are 15 T cell receptor beta chains derived from one specimen sequenced in a study of cytomegalovirus exposure and HLA in healthy donors. The PCR made use of 60 Vbeta and 13 Jbeta primers. Only in-frame clones appear in the TCRdb table, and some are missing; sequencing was by immunoSEQ multiplex PCR. The sample consists of around 170,000 clones, over 70% of them appearing once. Sequenced input: PBMCs. The receptors here all came from a woman in her 50s in good health and CMV-seropositive.

The chain's CDR3 is CASSPDRTSSYEQYF. For the CDR3, the DNA is TGTGCCAGTAGTCCCGACAGGACCAGCTCCTACGAGCAGTACTTC. The chain uses TRBV19 and TRBJ2-7, with a possible D match to TRBD1 (6 bases). Germline values: CDR1 LNHDA, CDR2 SQIVND (reference sequence). CDR3 length equals 15 residues. V lost 5 bases, J lost 0 bases, and 14 bases lay in between.

This chain connects TRBV2 to TRBJ1-2; 9 nucleotides match TRBD1. The CDR3 sequence is 15 residues long. Germline V gene data show CDR1 as SNHLY and CDR2 as FYNNEI. J lost 4 bases, V lost 4 bases, and 7 bases had no gene match. The CDR3 is CASSAGQGPTYGYTF. The CDR3, as DNA: TGTGCCAGCAGTGCTGGACAGGGGCCCACCTATGGCTACACCTTC.

The chain combines TRBV6-5 with TRBJ2-7; 7 bases map to TRBD2. Germline CDR1 MNHEY, CDR2 SVGAGI. The CDR3 runs to 14 residues. The V gene end was trimmed by 6 bases and the J gene end by 3 bases; junction bases not matched to a gene: 8. The CDR3 nucleotides read TGTGCCAGCAGGGAGGCGGGAGTAGGCTACGAGCAGTACTTC. It specifies CASREAGVGYEQYF.

The genes are TRBV15 and TRBJ1-4; D may be TRBD1 (5 bases). V was clipped by 0 bases and J by 5 bases, with 13 bases between them. CDR1 LNHNV and CDR2 YYDKDF come from the germline V gene (reference sequence). CDR3 length: 16 residues. The CDR3 sequence is CATSRDRSGANEKLFF. The DNA for the CDR3 is TGTGCCACCAGCAGAGATCGAAGCGGGGCGAATGAAAAACTGTTTTTT.

This clone was seen a single time. The chain joins TRBV5-1 to TRBJ1-2, with D perhaps TRBD1 (6 bases). Germline CDR1 is SGHRS and CDR2 is YFSETQ. Between the trimmed V and J ends, which lost 0 bases and 7 bases, there was a span of 16 bases. The CDR3 loop spans 15 amino acids. Here the CDR3 reads CASSLEYRVPGGYTF. The CDR3 DNA follows: TGCGCCAGCAGCTTGGAATACAGGGTCCCTGGTGGCTACACCTTC.

This rearrangement joins TRBV29-1 to TRBJ2-7; 7 bases are shared with TRBD1. The germline V gene has CDR1 SQVTM and CDR2 ANQGSEA. The CDR3 covers 13 residues. Unmatched junction bases numbered 6, after V lost 4 bases and J lost 3 bases. CDR3 protein: CSVGDSLFYEQYF. The CDR3 DNA reads as TGCAGCGTTGGGGACAGCTTGTTCTACGAGCAGTACTTC.

The chain carries TRBV19 and TRBJ2-3, with 9 bases identical to TRBD1. The CDR3 sequence is 14 residues long. Germline V gene sequence: CDR1 LNHDA, CDR2 SQIVND (reference sequence). V lost 3 bases, J lost 3 bases, and 1 base stayed unmatched. In DNA form, the CDR3 reads TGTGCCAGTAGTATCGGGACAGGGACAGATACGCAGTATTTT. It translates to CASSIGTGTDTQYF. Variable domain in full (rest from reference TRBV19 and TRBJ2-3): DGGITQSPKYLFRKEGQNVTLSCEQNLNHDAMYWYRQDPGQGLRLIYYSQIVNDFQKGDIAEGYSVSREKKESFPLTVTSAQKNPTAFYLCASSIGTGTDTQYFGPGTRLTVL.

This clone was found a few times. A read error may produce the germline difference seen at one junction end. The rearrangement uses TRBV30 and TRBJ2-6; TRBD1 matches 7 bases. The CDR3 contains 17 residues. Germline CDR1 is GTSNPN and CDR2 is SVGIG (reference sequence). The CDR3 coding sequence is TGTGCCTGGAGTCGGGACAGAGCTTTTTCTGGGGCCAACGGCCTGACTTTC. Translation: CAWSRDRAFSGANGLTF.

The chain carries TRBV19 and TRBJ1-2, with 9 bases identical to TRBD1. Germline V gene sequence: CDR1 LNHDA, CDR2 SQIVND (reference sequence). The CDR3 loop spans 15 amino acids. V shed 4 bases and J 2 bases; nucleotides not matched to a gene: 5. CDR3 in amino acids: CASSTRQGGNYGYTF. Here the CDR3 DNA reads TGTGCCAGTAGTACCAGACAGGGGGGAAACTATGGCTACACCTTC.

The chain combines TRBV19 with TRBJ2-1; maybe TRBD2 (6 bases). V lost 7 bases and J 9 bases, leaving 19 bases between the germline ends. The CDR3 sequence is 14 residues long. Germline V gene data show CDR1 as LNHDA and CDR2 as SQIVND (reference sequence). The CDR3 here is CASTLGLGAVEQFF. Written as DNA, the CDR3 is TGTGCCAGTACCCTGGGACTCGGGGCGGTTGAGCAGTTCTTC.

The chain has TRBV7-3 and TRBJ2-5; 9 nucleotides align to TRBD1. The V and J ends lost 6 bases and 2 bases, in that order; junction bases with no gene match: 7. Germline assignment: CDR1 SGHTA and CDR2 FQGTGA. This CDR3 comprises 15 residues. The CDR3, as DNA: TGTGCCAGCAGTTGGACGGGACAGGGTCAAGAGACCCAGTACTTC. Translated: CASSWTGQGQETQYF.

The chain is built from TRBV2 and TRBJ2-3, with 15 positions matching TRBD2. CDR3 length equals 16 residues. V lost 6 bases, J lost 4 bases, and 5 bases stayed unmatched. Germline V gives CDR1 SNHLY, CDR2 FYNNEI. CDR3 amino acids: CASRRTSGRAPDTQYF. In DNA form, the CDR3 reads TGTGCCAGCAGAAGGACTAGCGGGAGGGCCCCAGATACGCAGTATTTT.

The chain combines TRBV2 with TRBJ2-5, with 11 bases identical to TRBD1. The CDR3 sequence is 15 residues long. Germline trimming cut 6 bases from V and 5 bases from J; bases unmatched to any gene: 8. Germline CDR1 reads SNHLY; CDR2 reads FYNNEI. The CDR3 protein is CASREDRGRRETQYF. CDR3 nucleotides: TGTGCCAGCAGAGAGGACAGGGGGCGCCGGGAGACCCAGTACTTC.

The rearrangement uses TRBV13 and TRBJ2-1; D is possibly TRBD1 (5 bases). The CDR3 runs to 16 residues. The germline V and J ends were trimmed by 2 bases and 0 bases, with 11 bases remaining between them. Per germline, CDR1 PRHDT and CDR2 FYEKMQ (reference sequence). The CDR3 bases are TGTGCCAGCAGCTTATTGGGGCGAAGCTCCTACAATGAGCAGTTCTTC. Translation: CASSLLGRSSYNEQFF.

The CDR3 bases are TGTGCCAGCAGGGAGGACAGGATCGACGATACGCAGTATTTT. Protein sequence: CASREDRIDDTQYF. The chain employs TRBV2 and TRBJ2-3, with 7 bases matching TRBD1. Trimming cost V 6 bases and J 6 bases; bases outside gene matches: 9. The CDR3 covers 14 residues. CDR1 is SNHLY and CDR2 is FYNNEI in the germline V gene. Supplemented by reference TRBV2 and TRBJ2-3, the full variable domain reads EPEVTQTPSHQVTQMGQEVILRCVPISNHLYFYWYRQILGQKVEFLVSFYNNEISEKSEIFDDQFSVERPDGSNFTLKIRSTKLEDSAMYFCASREDRIDDTQYFGPGTRLTVL.